A single T cell receptor beta chain is shown here with its context. Its target is not known. Sequencing was performed with immunoSEQ multiplex PCR; in TCRdb, only in-frame clones are kept and a portion is missing. The sample consists of more than 10,000 clones, approximately 89% of them appearing once. This sample is drawn from a study of graft-versus-host responses after intestinal transplantation. Background on the study: Grafts that recipients had were multivisceral, liver-intestinal, or isolated intestinal transplants. Study conclusions and caveats: Some GvH clones appeared in ileal mucosa or blood before recipient bone marrow.

This CDR3 contains 17 residues. Losses at the gene ends were 5 bases for V and 0 bases for J; bases not matched to a gene: 11. The germline CDR1 and CDR2 sequences are MNHEY and SMNVEV (reference sequence). Specified time point: postoperative day 105 after intestinal transplantation (dayNNNN = postoperative day). This TCR was recovered from a human patient who received an intestinal transplant, so some T cells may come from the graft donor. The starting material was PBMCs, obtained 105 days after intestinal transplantation. The chain links TRBV27 to TRBJ1-1; 8 bases are a match to TRBD1. This CDR3 reads CASSPYEGQAMNTEAFF. In DNA, the CDR3 is TGTGCCAGCAGTCCTTACGAGGGACAGGCGATGAACACTGAAGCTTTCTTT.